This entry describes one T cell receptor beta chain. The sample contains more than one DNA sequence encoding this CDR3. CDR1 is MDHEN and CDR2 is SYDVKM in the germline V gene. The CDR3 contains 13 residues. Trimming cost V 1 base and J 3 bases, with 6 bases left between them. The sample originates from a study of control samples from healthy donors and cancer patients. TCRdb keeps only in-frame clones here, not all; method: immunoSEQ multiplex PCR. The sample gives some 110,000 clones, over 85% of which show up once; about 2.6% is in the top ten. V gene TRBV28 combines with J gene TRBJ1-2, with D uncertain. This TCR derives from a man between 25 and 39 years old in good health. The sequenced sample was blood. In DNA, the CDR3 is TGTGCCAGCAGTTTATCCGCCGACTATGGCTACACCTTC. This codes for CASSLSADYGYTF.